These 28 T cell receptor beta chains share one sample of origin, sequenced in a study of Graves' ophthalmopathy and Graves' hyperthyroidism. The authors amplified TCR beta CDR3 regions from RNA transcripts. The first round was an RT-PCR with HTBI primers, and the second round was a multiplex PCR. TCRdb redid the calling of the multiplex PCR reads with MiXCR, one entry per CDR3 protein. The table includes about 170,000 distinct CDR3 sequences, under 40% detected once. The sequencing input was peripheral blood. These receptors came from a woman in her 40s with Graves' ophthalmopathy.

This clonotype was recorded many times. The CDR3 protein is CASSFEGLNTEAFF. The CDR3, as DNA: TGTGCCAGCAGTTTTGAGGGACTAAACACTGAAGCTTTCTTT. This rearrangement joins TRBV27 to TRBJ1-1, with TRBD1 as a possible D gene (5 bases). Trimming took 3 bases from V and 2 from J, leaving 10 bases between them. This CDR3 contains 14 residues. CDR1 is MNHEY and CDR2 is SMNVEV in the germline V gene (reference sequence).

The chain combines TRBV12-3 or TRBV12-4 with TRBJ2-7; D gene unclear. This CDR3 has 12 amino acids. V was trimmed by 6 bases and J by 9 bases, leaving 15 bases between them. CDR3 DNA: TGTGCCAGCAGCCCCGTGGGCTGGGGGCAGTACTTC. It codes for CASSPVGWGQYF.

The table lists this clonotype with many counts. The rearrangement uses TRBV11-2 and TRBJ2-5, with 9 bases fitting TRBD2. CDR1 and CDR2 from the germline V gene are SGHAT and FQNNGV. This CDR3 region has 17 residues. The trim removed 2 bases at V and 0 bases at J, leaving 7 bases unmatched. In DNA form, the CDR3 reads TGTGCCAGCAGCTTACCTAGCGGGGCCACGTACCAAGAGACCCAGTACTTC. Protein: CASSLPSGATYQETQYF.

The genes are TRBV19 and TRBJ2-2; tentatively, D is TRBD2 (6 bases). Trimming shortened V by 11 bases and J by 14 bases, and 18 bases separated the two germline ends. CDR3 size: 11 residues. Germline V lookup: CDR1 LNHDA, CDR2 SQIVND (reference sequence). This CDR3 is CAGGYGSLLFF. The DNA for the CDR3 is TGTGCCGGGGGATACGGGAGCTTACTGTTTTTT.

CDR3 sequence reads: CSARDGASERGYTF. The CDR3 nucleotides are TGCAGTGCTAGAGATGGTGCTTCGGAGAGGGGCTACACCTTC. This chain joins TRBV20-1 and TRBJ1-2; D remains ambiguous. The CDR3 loop spans 14 amino acids. Trimming took 0 bases from V and 8 from J, leaving 16 bases between them. The germline V gene has CDR1 DFQATT and CDR2 SNEGSKA (reference sequence).

The rearrangement links TRBV15 to TRBJ2-4; D gene ambiguous. The CDR3 runs 17 residues. V was trimmed by 1 base and J by 0 bases, leaving 13 bases between them. Germline V gene data show CDR1 as LNHNV and CDR2 as YYDKDF (reference sequence). CDR3 amino acids: CATSRANFLAAKNIQYF. CDR3 in DNA: TGTGCCACCAGCAGAGCAAATTTCCTCGCAGCCAAAAACATTCAGTACTTC.

The rearrangement links TRBV6-5 to TRBJ2-5; D is unresolved. The CDR3 is 12 residues long. V shed 2 bases and J shed 5 bases, with 6 bases lying between them. Germline V gene sequence: CDR1 MNHEY, CDR2 SVGAGI. CDR3 sequence: CASSYGEETQYF. The CDR3 DNA follows: TGTGCCAGCAGTTACGGCGAGGAGACCCAGTACTTC.

This clonotype was counted between two and nine times. The chain couples TRBV6-1 to TRBJ1-2; tentative D call: TRBD1 (6 bases). Germline V gene data show CDR1 as MNHNS and CDR2 as SASEGT. V was shortened by 8 bases and J by 3 bases, with 13 bases between the two germline ends. This CDR3 is built from 13 residues. CDR3 DNA: TGTGCCAGCTGGACCAGGGGATACTATGGCTACACCTTC. Amino acids: CASWTRGYYGYTF.

V usage is TRBV28 and J usage is TRBJ1-5; D uncertain. The V end lost 6 bases, the J end lost 4 bases, and 16 bases lay between the germline ends. Germline V lookup: CDR1 MDHEN, CDR2 SYDVKM. This CDR3 is 15 amino acids long. CDR3 sequence (DNA): TGTGCCAGCAGCCCTGGAGGGATCAGGAATCAGCCCCAGCATTTT. Protein product: CASSPGGIRNQPQHF.

Many counts were recorded for this clonotype. The chain combines TRBV11-2 with TRBJ2-2; D unresolved. Trimming shortened V by 5 bases and J by 4 bases, and 14 bases separated the two germline ends. This CDR3 comprises 15 residues. The V gene's germline CDR1 is SGHAT and CDR2 FQNNGV. This CDR3 is CASSPGLGLTGELFF. CDR3 bases: TGTGCCAGCAGCCCCGGGTTGGGTCTCACCGGGGAGCTGTTTTTT.

The J gene is TRBJ2-5, the V gene TRBV7-9; the D gene is possibly TRBD2 (5 bases). This CDR3 region has 14 residues. Trimming took 4 bases from V and 2 from J, leaving 11 bases between them. CDR1 SEHNR and CDR2 FQNEAQ come from the germline V gene (reference sequence). CDR3 sequence reads: CASSSRTFQETQYF. CDR3 bases: TGTGCCAGCAGCTCGAGGACTTTTCAAGAGACCCAGTACTTC.

This clonotype was seen repeatedly, ten times or more. V is TRBV28 and J is TRBJ2-2; D not certain. CDR1 is MDHEN, CDR2 SYDVKM, per germline. The CDR3 has 14 amino acids. Trimming stripped 3 bases from V and 6 bases from J, with 11 bases between. The CDR3, as DNA: TGTGCCAGCAGTTTGTCGCCGAGTCCCGGGGAGCTGTTTTTT. Its protein product is CASSLSPSPGELFF.

Ten or more counts support this clonotype. The chain combines TRBV18 with TRBJ2-7; 10 positions agree with TRBD1. Germline V gene sequence: CDR1 KGHSH, CDR2 LQKENI. Trimming cost V 3 bases and J 4 bases; bases outside gene matches: 6. The CDR3 length is 15 residues. DNA of the CDR3: TGTGCCAGCTCACCTGACCGGGACAGGGGTTACGAGCAGTACTTC. Translation: CASSPDRDRGYEQYF.

This clonotype was detected many times. V is TRBV6-5 and J is TRBJ2-2; 9 bases line up with TRBD2. The germline V gene has CDR1 MNHEY and CDR2 SVGAGI. After removal of 1 base from V and 2 bases from J, the junction contained 5 bases not matched to a gene. The CDR3 sequence is 17 residues long. CDR3 DNA sequence: TGTGCCAGCAGTTACTATACTAGCGGGCCCAACACCGGGGAGCTGTTTTTT. The encoded protein is CASSYYTSGPNTGELFF.

V gene TRBV9 combines with J gene TRBJ2-2; possibly TRBD1 for D (5 bases). This CDR3 is 15 amino acids long. From germline, CDR1 is SGDLS and CDR2 YYNGEE. The ends were cut back, 3 bases at V and 1 base at J, with 10 bases in the middle. The CDR3 sequence is CASSDRTGNTGELFF. CDR3 sequence (DNA): TGTGCCAGCAGCGATAGAACAGGGAACACCGGGGAGCTGTTTTTT.

This clonotype was recorded many times. Possible read error: a much larger clone is one base away. The conserved closing phenylalanine or tryptophan is absent in this CDR3, likely reflecting a read error. The chain is built from TRBV6-5 and TRBJ1-1; TRBD1 might be the D (5 bases). V was cut by 2 bases and J by 4 bases, with 14 bases left in between. CDR1 MNHEY and CDR2 SVGAGI come from the germline V gene. The CDR3 spans 15 residues. In DNA, the CDR3 is TGTGCCAGCAGTTACCGGGGCCACCCGGGCACTGAAGCTTTCCTT. Translated, it gives CASSYRGHPGTEAFL.

V is TRBV7-9 and J is TRBJ1-1; perhaps TRBD1 as D (6 bases). This CDR3 has 14 residues. Trimming pared 5 bases from V and 5 bases from J, leaving 15 bases between. CDR1 is SEHNR, CDR2 FQNEAQ, per germline (reference sequence). As DNA, the CDR3 is TGTGCCAGCAGCCCTCGAACAGGGATGACTGAAGCTTTCTTT. Translation gives CASSPRTGMTEAFF.

This clonotype was recorded at least ten times. This chain uses TRBV6-5 with TRBJ1-5; 8 nucleotides agree with TRBD1. The CDR3 has 14 residues. Germline V gene sequence: CDR1 MNHEY, CDR2 SVGAGI. V shed 6 bases and J 6 bases; nucleotides not matched to a gene: 7. The CDR3 DNA reads as TGTGCCAGCAGCTCGGACAGGGTTACTCAGCCCCAGCATTTT. Protein sequence: CASSSDRVTQPQHF.

In regard to this clonotype: Likely a read error: the CDR3 ends without its conserved phenylalanine or tryptophan. V and J are TRBV12-3 or TRBV12-4 and TRBJ1-1; D possibly corresponds to TRBD1 (5 bases). CDR3 length: 16 amino acids. V lost 6 bases, J lost 0 bases, and 17 bases lay in between. The CDR3: CASRLVGGHMNTEAFS. As DNA, the CDR3 is TGTGCCAGCAGACTGGTGGGGGGTCACATGAACACTGAAGCTTTCTCT.

This clonotype was recorded many times. The chain combines TRBV20-1 with TRBJ2-7; a possible D gene is TRBD2 (5 bases). CDR3 size: 14 residues. The germline V gene has CDR1 DFQATT and CDR2 SNEGSKA (reference sequence). V was shortened by 0 bases and J by 3 bases, with 12 bases between the two germline ends. DNA of the CDR3: TGCAGTGCTAGAGATTCGAGGGCTATCTACGAGCAGTACTTC. Translation: CSARDSRAIYEQYF.

There are a few counts of this clonotype. The chain has TRBV7-2 and TRBJ1-1; D is uncertain. Trimming pared 6 bases from V and 0 bases from J, leaving 8 bases between. The germline V gene encodes CDR1 SGHTA and CDR2 FQGNSA. The CDR3 contains 13 residues. The CDR3 loop is CASRLTVNTEAFF. In DNA form, the CDR3 reads TGTGCCAGCAGATTGACCGTGAACACTGAAGCTTTCTTT.

This clonotype has a count of ten or more. The rearrangement joins TRBV10-1 to TRBJ1-1; possible D gene TRBD1, 6 bases. The germline gives CDR1 WNHNN, CDR2 SYGVQD (reference sequence). V lost 10 bases, J lost 0 bases, and 30 bases lay in between. This CDR3 is built from 19 residues. The CDR3 protein is CANDPPRGQQVQMNTEAFF. The CDR3 coding sequence is TGCGCCAACGACCCTCCCCGGGGACAACAGGTTCAGATGAACACTGAAGCTTTCTTT.

The chain couples TRBV12-3 or TRBV12-4 to TRBJ2-7; 9 nucleotides agree with TRBD2. The CDR3 extends over 16 amino acids. Trimming at V came to 6 bases and at J to 6 bases, leaving 15 bases not matched to a gene. Here the CDR3 DNA reads TGTGCCAGCAGAATAGCGGGAGCCTCCCTCCTTGGCGAGCAGTACTTC. Translated, it gives CASRIAGASLLGEQYF.

This clonotype was observed at least ten times. The chain has TRBV12-3 or TRBV12-4 and TRBJ1-5, with D unclear. The CDR3 contains 13 residues. V was cut by 4 bases and J by 4 bases, with 8 bases left in between. For the CDR3, the DNA is TGTGCCAGCAGTTGGCAGCGGAATCAGCCCCAGCATTTT. The encoded protein is CASSWQRNQPQHF.

This chain joins TRBV28 and TRBJ1-2, with D maybe TRBD1 (5 bases). This CDR3 has 14 residues. The V end lost 6 bases, the J end lost 4 bases, and 15 bases lay between the germline ends. Germline CDR1 MDHEN, CDR2 SYDVKM. The CDR3 sequence is CASSPGRWIYGYTF. In nucleotides, the CDR3 is TGTGCCAGCAGCCCGGGACGGTGGATCTATGGCTACACCTTC.

This clonotype was detected ten times or more. V usage is TRBV30 and J usage is TRBJ2-4, with 8 nucleotides matching TRBD1. Germline V CDR1 and CDR2: GTSNPN, SVGIG (reference sequence). The CDR3 sequence is 17 residues long. Trimming took 2 bases from V and 2 from J; bases not matched to a gene: 11. This chain's CDR3 is CAWSWTGTPLTKNIQYF. The CDR3 nucleotides read TGTGCCTGGAGTTGGACAGGGACCCCTTTAACCAAAAACATTCAGTACTTC.

The chain carries TRBV11-2 and TRBJ2-7, with TRBD1 matching over 7 bases. The CDR3 has 17 amino acids. V trimming: 2 bases; J trimming: 2 bases; junction bases outside the gene matches: 12. From germline, CDR1 is SGHAT and CDR2 FQNNGV. This CDR3 reads CASSLIGPGTDPYEQYF. CDR3 DNA sequence: TGTGCCAGCAGCTTAATCGGCCCCGGGACAGACCCCTACGAGCAGTACTTC.

The chain uses TRBV6-5 and TRBJ1-3, with D unclear. The V end lost 1 base, the J end lost 2 bases, and 15 bases lay between the germline ends. The CDR3 is 17 residues long. The germline V gene has CDR1 MNHEY and CDR2 SVGAGI. CDR3 region: CASSYLVDTTPGNTIYF. The CDR3 nucleotides are TGTGCCAGCAGTTACTTGGTTGACACGACCCCTGGAAACACCATATATTTT.